This TCR beta chain emerged from a study of OX40 agonist ivuxolimab in advanced cancers. Study-level background: At 0.01 to 10 mg/kg, ivuxolimab was administered intravenously to patients every 2 weeks.

Profiling relied on immunoSEQ multiplex PCR, and the TCRdb table lists in-frame clones only, not all of them. The table lists 40,000 to 50,000 clones, about 87% of them singletons, with 40% to 50% in the top ten. With V trimmed by 3 bases and J by 6 bases, 7 bases remained unmatched. In germline, CDR1 is LNHNV, CDR2 YYDKDF (reference sequence). The CDR3 consists of 14 residues. The receptor's source is an adult with an advanced solid tumor such as melanoma, head and neck, liver or kidney cancer. The material was CD4+ or CD8+ T cells sorted from blood, obtained in a trial of the OX40 agonist ivuxolimab. The genes are TRBV15 and TRBJ1-2; TRBD1 aligns across 7 bases. In DNA, the CDR3 is TGTGCCACCAGCAGGTTGGGACAGCCCAATGGCTACACCTTC. Its protein is CATSRLGQPNGYTF.